This T cell receptor (beta chain) came from a study of blood T cell repertoires in COVID-19. The repertoire was sequenced with immunoSEQ multiplex PCR; TCRdb's copy has only in-frame clones and lacks some. The sample gives 140,000 to 150,000 clones, roughly 86% of which show up once; 2.3% is in the top ten. V lost 5 bases to trimming and J lost 0 bases; unmatched junction nucleotides: 3. This CDR3 has 15 amino acids. The V gene's germline CDR1 is LNHDA and CDR2 SQIVND (reference sequence). The sequenced sample consisted of peripheral blood. The rearrangement links TRBV19 to TRBJ2-3; 9 bases agree with TRBD2. This TCR was recovered from a human donor in a cohort sampled during active COVID-19. CDR3 amino acids: CASSRTSVSTDTQYF. In DNA form, the CDR3 reads TGTGCCAGTAGTCGGACTAGCGTTAGCACAGATACGCAGTATTTT.